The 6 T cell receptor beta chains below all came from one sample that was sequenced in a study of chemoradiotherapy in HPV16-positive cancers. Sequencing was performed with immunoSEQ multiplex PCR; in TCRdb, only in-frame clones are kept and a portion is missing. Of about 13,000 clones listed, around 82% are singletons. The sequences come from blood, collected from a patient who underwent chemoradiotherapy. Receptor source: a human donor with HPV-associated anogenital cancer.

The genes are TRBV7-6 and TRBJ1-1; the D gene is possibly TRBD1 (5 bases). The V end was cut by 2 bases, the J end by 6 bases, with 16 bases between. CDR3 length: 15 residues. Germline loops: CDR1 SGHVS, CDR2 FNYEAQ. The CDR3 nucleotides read TGTGCCAGCAGCTTACTCGGACATCCTGGGGCTGAAGCTTTCTTT. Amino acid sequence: CASSLLGHPGAEAFF.

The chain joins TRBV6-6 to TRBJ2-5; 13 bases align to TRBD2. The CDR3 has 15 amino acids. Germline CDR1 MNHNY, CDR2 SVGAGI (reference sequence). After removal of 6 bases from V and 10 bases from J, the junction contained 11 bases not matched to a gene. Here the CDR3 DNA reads TGTGCCAGCAGCTCTTACGGACTAGCGGGGGATCTCCAGTACTTC. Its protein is CASSSYGLAGDLQYF.

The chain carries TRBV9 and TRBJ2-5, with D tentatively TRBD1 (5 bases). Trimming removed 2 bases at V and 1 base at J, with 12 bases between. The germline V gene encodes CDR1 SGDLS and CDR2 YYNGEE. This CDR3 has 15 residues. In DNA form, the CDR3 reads TGTGCCAGCAGCGTTTGGCAGGGAACCCAAGAGACCCAGTACTTC. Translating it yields CASSVWQGTQETQYF.

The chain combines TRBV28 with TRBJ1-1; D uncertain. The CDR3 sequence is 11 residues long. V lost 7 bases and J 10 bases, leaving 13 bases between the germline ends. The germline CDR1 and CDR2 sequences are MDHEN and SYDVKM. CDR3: CASKAGVSAFF. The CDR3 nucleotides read TGTGCCAGCAAGGCGGGTGTTTCAGCTTTCTTT.

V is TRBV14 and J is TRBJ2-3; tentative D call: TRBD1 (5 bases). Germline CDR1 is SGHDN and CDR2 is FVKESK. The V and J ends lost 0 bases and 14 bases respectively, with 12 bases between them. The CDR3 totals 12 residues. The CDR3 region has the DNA TGTGCCAGCAGCCAAGAGGGGCAAGTACGGTATTTT. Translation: CASSQEGQVRYF.

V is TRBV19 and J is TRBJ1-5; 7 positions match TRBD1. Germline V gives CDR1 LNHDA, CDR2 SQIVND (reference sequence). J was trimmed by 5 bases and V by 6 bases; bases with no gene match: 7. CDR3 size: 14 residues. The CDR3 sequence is CASRQQGRDQPQHF. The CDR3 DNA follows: TGTGCCAGTAGACAACAGGGGCGAGATCAGCCCCAGCATTTT.